The clone carrying this T cell receptor (beta chain) occurred once. Its antigen remains unidentified. The data were obtained in a study of Ad26.COV2.S vaccination and SARS-CoV-2 variants. In the study overall: Once, or twice with 56 days between doses, Ad26.COV2.S was given intramuscularly. The study, taken as a whole, reports: Once vaccination had occurred, spike-specific CD8+ and CD4+ T cell responses reportedly showed substantial breadth.

The treatment is: some 20 received Ad26.COV2.S at low or high dose, single or two shots; 5 received placebo; per-sample allocation not given. Following the first vaccine or placebo injection, samples were taken on day 63. Clones were read by immunoSEQ multiplex PCR, and TCRdb kept only the in-frame ones, dropping some. The sample records hundreds of thousands of clones, 89% being singletons. Germline V gene lookup returns CDR1 LNHNV and CDR2 YYDKDF (reference sequence). Trimming stripped 1 base from V and 7 bases from J, with 17 bases between. This CDR3 is built from 16 residues. V is TRBV15 and J is TRBJ2-1; D possibly matches TRBD1 or TRBD2 (5 bases each). The sequence came from a person aged 18-60 years who received the Ad26.COV2.S COVID-19 vaccine or a placebo. The specimen comprised peripheral blood, sampled in a trial of Ad26.COV2.S vaccine versus placebo. The CDR3 spells CATSRAPGALGNEQFF. Written as DNA, the CDR3 is TGTGCCACCAGCAGAGCACCCGGGGCCCTAGGGAATGAGCAGTTCTTC.